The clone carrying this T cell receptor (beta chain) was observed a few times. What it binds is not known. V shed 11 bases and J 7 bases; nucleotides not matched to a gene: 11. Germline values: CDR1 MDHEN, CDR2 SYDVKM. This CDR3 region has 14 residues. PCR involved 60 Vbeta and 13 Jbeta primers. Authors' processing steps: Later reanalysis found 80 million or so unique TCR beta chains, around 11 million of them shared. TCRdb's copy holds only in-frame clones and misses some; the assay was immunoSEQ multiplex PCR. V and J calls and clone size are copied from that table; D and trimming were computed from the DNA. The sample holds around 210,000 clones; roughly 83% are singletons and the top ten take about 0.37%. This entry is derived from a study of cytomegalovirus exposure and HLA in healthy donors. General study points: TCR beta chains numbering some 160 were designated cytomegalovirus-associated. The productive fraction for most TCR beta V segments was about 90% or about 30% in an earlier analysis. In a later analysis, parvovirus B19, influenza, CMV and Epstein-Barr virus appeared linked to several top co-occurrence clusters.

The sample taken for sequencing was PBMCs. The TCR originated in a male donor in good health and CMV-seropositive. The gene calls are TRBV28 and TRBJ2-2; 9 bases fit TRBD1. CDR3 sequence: CASSGQGNFGELFF. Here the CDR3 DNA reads TGTGCCTCCTCCGGACAGGGGAATTTCGGGGAGCTGTTTTTT.